The rows below give T cell receptor beta chains drawn from one sample of a study of T cell responses to AZD1222 COVID-19 vaccine. Clones were read by immunoSEQ multiplex PCR, and TCRdb kept only the in-frame ones, dropping some. The sample records some 140,000 clones, about nine tenths being singletons. This material consisted of peripheral blood, taken on day 0 of MenACWY control vaccination. The source is an adult in good health. Each CDR3 is given with its conserved first and last residue. The order of the fields is V gene, J gene, clone size, D gene, CDR3 protein, CDR3 DNA. The D gene is left open where the match is weak. Size values are once, few and many counts, or a class for expanded clones, and some rows have none.

TRBV9	TRBJ2-1	.	.	CASSVSETGLGGGEQFF	TGTGCCAGCAGCGTTAGTGAGACAGGTCTGGGTGGGGGTGAGCAGTTCTTC
TRBV9	TRBJ2-2	.	.	CASSVDPFGAQDTGELFF	TGTGCCAGCAGCGTCGATCCCTTCGGCGCCCAGGACACCGGGGAGCTGTTTTTT
TRBV5-1	TRBJ2-3	few	TRBD2	CASSWPLAGGSTDTQYF	TGCGCCAGCAGCTGGCCCCTAGCGGGAGGGAGCACAGATACGCAGTATTTT
TRBV7-6	TRBJ2-5	.	.	CASSLQETQYF	TGTGCCAGCAGCTTGCAAGAGACCCAGTACTTC
TRBV28	TRBJ1-2	.	.	CASSEQNYGYTF	TGTGCCAGCAGCGAGCAGAACTATGGCTACACCTTC
TRBV9	TRBJ1-5	.	.	CASSVGAGRNQPQHF	TGTGCCAGCAGCGTGGGTGCGGGGAGGAATCAGCCCCAGCATTTT
TRBV7-9	TRBJ1-1	.	.	CASSFDQNTEAFF	TGTGCCAGCAGTTTCGACCAGAACACTGAAGCTTTCTTT
TRBV6-4	TRBJ1-6	.	.	CASSDIQGNSPLHF	TGTGCCAGCAGTGACATCCAGGGGAATTCACCCCTCCACTTT
TRBV5-1	TRBJ2-3	once	.	CASSLSGSLRTDTQYF	TGCGCCAGCAGCTTGTCCGGGAGTCTTCGCACAGATACGCAGTATTTT
TRBV7-2	TRBJ1-5	.	.	CASSLGGYNQPQHF	TGTGCCAGCAGCTTAGGGGGGTACAATCAGCCCCAGCATTTT
TRBV7-2	TRBJ1-6	.	.	CASSRGGNSPLHF	TGTGCCAGCAGCCGAGGAGGAAATTCACCCCTCCACTTT
TRBV4-1	TRBJ1-2	.	.	CASSQGAGSYGYTF	TGCGCCAGCAGCCAAGGGGCGGGGTCCTATGGCTACACCTTC
TRBV7-2	TRBJ1-5	.	TRBD1	CASSSMDRNDQPQHF	TGTGCCAGCAGCTCTATGGACAGGAATGATCAGCCCCAGCATTTT
TRBV30	TRBJ1-2	.	.	CAWRGGMMNNYGYTF	TGTGCCTGGAGGGGAGGAATGATGAATAACTATGGCTACACCTTC
TRBV28	TRBJ1-4	.	TRBD1	CASRDRGREKLFF	TGTGCCAGCAGGGACAGGGGTCGTGAAAAACTGTTTTTT
TRBV3-1/TRBV3-2	TRBJ1-2	.	.	CASSGAKGYGYTF	TGTGCCAGCAGTGGGGCTAAAGGATATGGCTACACCTTC
TRBV10-3	TRBJ1-1	once	TRBD1	CATGTGGVVTEAFF	TGTGCCACAGGGACAGGGGGGGTGGTCACTGAAGCTTTCTTT
TRBV6-5	TRBJ1-5	.	TRBD1	CASSTQGNQPQHF	TGTGCCAGCAGTACACAGGGGAATCAGCCCCAGCATTTT
TRBV7-8	TRBJ1-5	.	.	CASSQERYSNQPQHF	TGTGCCAGCAGCCAAGAGCGCTATAGCAATCAGCCCCAGCATTTT
TRBV28	TRBJ2-5	.	TRBD2	CASGAGGPQTQYF	TGTGCCAGTGGGGCGGGAGGGCCACAGACCCAGTACTTC
TRBV7-2	TRBJ2-1	.	.	CASSLRGRGVAGIYNEQFF	TGTGCCAGCAGCTTAAGGGGGCGAGGGGTAGCGGGGATCTACAATGAGCAGTTCTTC
TRBV6-5	TRBJ1-2	.	TRBD1	CASIRDRDYGYTF	TGTGCCAGCATCCGGGACAGGGATTATGGCTACACCTTC
TRBV15	TRBJ1-3	.	.	CATSRTPSGNTIYF	TGTGCCACCAGCAGGACACCCTCTGGAAACACCATATATTTT